The 25 T cell receptor beta chains given below trace back to one sample, sequenced in a study of response to subunit inactivated influenza vaccine. TCRdb analysed the RT-PCR reads with MiXCR anew, one entry per CDR3 protein. The sample lists some 850,000 distinct CDR3 sequences, under 20% seen once, with roughly a tenth in the top ten. The sequenced sample was PBMCs from blood, obtained 5 days after vaccination. All receptors derive from a man between 50 and 59 years old who received an inactivated influenza vaccine.

This clonotype occurred many times. The rearrangement uses TRBV12-3 or TRBV12-4 and TRBJ1-5, with 8 bases matching TRBD1. After removal of 5 bases from V and 9 bases from J, the junction contained 15 bases not matched to a gene. The CDR3 has 16 residues. CDR3: CASSVFGTGSPRPQHF. As DNA, the CDR3 is TGTGCCAGCAGTGTCTTTGGGACAGGTTCACCTCGGCCCCAGCATTTT.

The genes are TRBV4-2 and TRBJ2-7; weak D call: TRBD1 (5 bases). The CDR3 loop spans 15 amino acids. V lost 2 bases and J 4 bases, leaving 15 bases between the germline ends. Germline CDR1 and CDR2: LGHNA and YNFKEQ. CDR3: CASSQQAKDTYEQYF. As DNA, the CDR3 is TGTGCCAGCAGCCAACAGGCCAAGGACACATACGAGCAGTACTTC.

This clonotype occurred a few times. The chain employs TRBV7-2 and TRBJ2-5, with 9 bases lining up with TRBD1. Germline lookup yields CDR1 SGHTA and CDR2 FQGNSA. CDR3 size: 16 residues. V gave up 4 bases and J gave up 4 bases; unmatched junction bases: 10. Written as DNA, the CDR3 is TGTGCCAGCAGCTCCGGGACAGGGAACACCGGAGAGACCCAGTACTTC. Encoded protein: CASSSGTGNTGETQYF. Complete variable domain (other parts from reference TRBV7-2 and TRBJ2-5): GAGVSQSPSNKVTEKGKDVELRCDPISGHTALYWYRQSLGQGLEFLIYFQGNSAPDKSGLPSDRFSAERTGGSVSTLTIQRTQQEDSAVYLCASSSGTGNTGETQYFGPGTRLLVL.

The sample holds a few counts of this clonotype. The chain carries TRBV7-2 and TRBJ2-7; D ambiguous. V was cut by 5 bases and J by 6 bases, with 20 bases left in between. The CDR3 loop spans 15 amino acids. Germline V gene data show CDR1 as SGHTA and CDR2 as FQGNSA. This CDR3 is CASSRMAGSWGEQYF. Written as DNA, the CDR3 is TGTGCCAGCAGCCGGATGGCAGGTAGTTGGGGCGAGCAGTACTTC.

This clonotype occurred a few times. The chain recombines TRBV5-1 with TRBJ2-1; a weak D match, TRBD2 (5 bases). Germline loops: CDR1 SGHRS, CDR2 YFSETQ. With 0 bases removed from V and 7 bases from J, the gap between germline ends came to 11 bases. This CDR3 comprises 14 residues. As DNA, the CDR3 is TGCGCCAGCAGCTTGGAGGTTAAGCGGAATGAGCAGTTCTTC. Translating gives CASSLEVKRNEQFF. The full variable domain, rest sourced from reference TRBV5-1 and TRBJ2-1, is KAGVTQTPRYLIKTRGQQVTLSCSPISGHRSVSWYQQTPGQGLQFLFEYFSETQRNKGNFPGRFSGRQFSNSRSEMNVSTLELGDSALYLCASSLEVKRNEQFFGPGTRLTVL.

Ten or more counts support this clonotype. The rearrangement links TRBV11-2 to TRBJ2-1, with 13 bases identical to TRBD2. From germline, CDR1 is SGHAT and CDR2 FQNNGV. The CDR3 consists of 17 residues. The trim removed 0 bases at V and 7 bases at J, leaving 6 bases unmatched. CDR3 sequence (DNA): TGTGCCAGCAGCTTAGAGGGTATGGGACTAGCGGGGAATGAGCAGTTCTTC. The encoded protein is CASSLEGMGLAGNEQFF.

Ten or more counts support this clonotype. This chain uses TRBV15 with TRBJ2-7, with unresolved D. V lost 0 bases, J lost 6 bases, and 6 bases lay in between. The length of the CDR3 is 12 residues. Germline loops: CDR1 LNHNV, CDR2 YYDKDF (reference sequence). This CDR3 is CATSRDLGEQYF. CDR3 coding DNA: TGTGCCACCAGCAGAGATCTGGGCGAGCAGTACTTC. Full variable domain (missing parts from reference TRBV15 and TRBJ2-7): DAMVIQNPRYQVTQFGKPVTLSCSQTLNHNVMYWYQQKSSQAPKLLFHYYDKDFNNEADTPDNFQSRRPNTSFCFLDIRSPGLGDTAMYLCATSRDLGEQYFGPGTRLTVT.

The V call is TRBV30, the J call TRBJ2-5; D gene uncertain. The CDR3 sequence is 11 residues long. The germline V gene has CDR1 GTSNPN and CDR2 SVGIG (reference sequence). Trimming stripped 3 bases from V and 2 bases from J, with 4 bases between. For the CDR3, the DNA is TGTGCCTGGAGCGAACAAGAGACCCAGTACTTC. Translated: CAWSEQETQYF.

The chain has TRBV7-2 and TRBJ1-1; 11 nucleotides line up with TRBD1. The CDR3 loop spans 16 amino acids. J was trimmed by 5 bases and V by 5 bases; bases with no gene match: 10. Germline-derived CDR1 and CDR2 are SGHTA and FQGNSA. The CDR3 bases are TGTGCCAGCAGCCCGGGGCCGGGACAGGGGGGGACTGAAGCTTTCTTT. This gives the protein CASSPGPGQGGTEAFF.

The chain uses TRBV20-1 and TRBJ2-5; 9 bases fit TRBD2. This CDR3 region has 13 residues. V lost 5 bases, J lost 3 bases, and 4 bases stayed unmatched. The germline CDR1 and CDR2 sequences are DFQATT and SNEGSKA (reference sequence). The DNA for the CDR3 is TGCAGTGCTGTTTCTAGCGGGGAAGAGACCCAGTACTTC. Amino acids: CSAVSSGEETQYF.

This clonotype has a single count. The chain joins TRBV20-1 to TRBJ2-7; 8 bases are a match to TRBD1. CDR3 length: 11 amino acids. J gave up 2 bases and V 8 bases, and 2 bases lay outside the gene matches. CDR1 is DFQATT and CDR2 is SNEGSKA in the germline V gene (reference sequence). DNA of the CDR3: TGCAGTCCGACAGGGGCCTACGAGCAGTACTTC. It is translated as CSPTGAYEQYF.

The chain employs TRBV15 and TRBJ2-5; possibly TRBD2 for D (5 bases). The germline V gene encodes CDR1 LNHNV and CDR2 YYDKDF (reference sequence). Trimming took 1 base from V and 3 from J, leaving 9 bases between them. The CDR3 totals 14 residues. CDR3 bases: TGTGCCACCAGCAGAGTGACGGGGAAAGAGACCCAGTACTTC. Protein product: CATSRVTGKETQYF.

The sample holds a few counts of this clonotype. The chain carries TRBV6-2 or TRBV6-3 and TRBJ2-1; no definite D call. The V end was cut by 0 bases, the J end by 6 bases, with 15 bases between. Germline loops: CDR1 MNHEY, CDR2 SVGEGT. There are 16 residues in the CDR3. The CDR3 nucleotides are TGTGCCAGCAGTTACTCGGATCGGGCTACGGCCAATGAGCAGTTCTTC. Residues: CASSYSDRATANEQFF.

This clonotype has only a few counts. This sequence joins TRBV29-1 and TRBJ2-7; the match to TRBD1 covers 12 bases. V dropped 6 bases and J dropped 5; count of bases not matched to a gene: 8. The CDR3 totals 14 residues. CDR1 and CDR2 (germline): SQVTM, ANQGSEA. CDR3 residues: CSVARDRGQNEQYF. The CDR3 DNA sequence: TGCAGCGTCGCGAGGGACAGGGGGCAGAACGAGCAGTACTTC.

This chain joins TRBV7-2 and TRBJ1-1, with TRBD1 matching 7 bases. The CDR3 consists of 15 residues. Germline loops: CDR1 SGHTA, CDR2 FQGNSA. With 7 bases clipped from V and 3 bases from J, the junction kept 11 bases outside the gene matches. CDR3 amino acids: CASTGRTGYYTEAFF. CDR3 nucleotides: TGTGCCAGCACCGGCCGGACAGGATACTACACTGAAGCTTTCTTT.

The chain recombines TRBV30 with TRBJ2-5; perhaps TRBD2 as D (7 bases). With 3 bases removed from V and 1 base from J, the gap between germline ends came to 21 bases. CDR3 size: 17 residues. Germline CDR1 and CDR2: GTSNPN and SVGIG (reference sequence). CDR3 sequence (DNA): TGTGCCTGGAGGGCCCTTGGCAGGGGCGGGGGCCAAGAGACCCAGTACTTC. Its protein product is CAWRALGRGGGQETQYF. The full variable domain, its missing parts supplied by reference TRBV30 and TRBJ2-5, is SQTIHQWPATLVQPVGSPLSLECTVEGTSNPNLYWYRQAAGRGLQLLFYSVGIGQISSEVPQNLSASRPQDRQFILSSKKLLLSDSGFYLCAWRALGRGGGQETQYFGPGTRLLVL.

The table lists this clonotype with a few counts. The V call is TRBV10-3, the J call TRBJ2-1; 10 bases map to TRBD2. The length of the CDR3 is 20 residues. V shed 3 bases and J 4 bases; nucleotides not matched to a gene: 18. Germline V gives CDR1 ENHRY, CDR2 SYGVKD. CDR3 DNA sequence: TGTGCCATCAGTGACACCCGGGAACAGCCTAGCGGGAGCCTTTACAATGAGCAGTTCTTC. Translated: CAISDTREQPSGSLYNEQFF.

The chain uses TRBV4-1 and TRBJ2-3, with D maybe TRBD2 (6 bases). CDR1 and CDR2 (germline): MGHRA, YSYEKL. The CDR3 is made up of 14 amino acids. V gave up 3 bases and J gave up 3 bases, with 10 bases separating them. This CDR3 is CASSQAGTTDTQYF. The CDR3 DNA follows: TGCGCCAGCAGCCAGGCCGGGACTACAGATACGCAGTATTTT.

This chain links TRBV10-3 with TRBJ2-3; 8 bases line up with TRBD2. The germline gives CDR1 ENHRY, CDR2 SYGVKD. CDR3 size: 16 residues. The V and J ends lost 3 bases and 0 bases, in that order; junction bases with no gene match: 5. In DNA form, the CDR3 reads TGTGCCATCAGTGATATCGGGGGGGGAAGCACAGATACGCAGTATTTT. Translated: CAISDIGGGSTDTQYF.

This clonotype was counted a few times. The J gene is TRBJ2-7, the V gene TRBV7-2; 7 bases line up with TRBD1. The ends lost 0 bases at V and 0 bases at J; junction bases unmatched: 17. In germline, CDR1 is SGHTA, CDR2 FQGNSA. CDR3 length equals 20 residues. CDR3 sequence: CASSLAHRIVDRETSYEQYF. CDR3 in DNA: TGTGCCAGCAGCTTAGCGCATAGGATCGTCGACAGGGAAACCTCCTACGAGCAGTACTTC.

The DNA for the CDR3 is TGTGCCAGCACCCCGGCCAACCAAGAGACCCAGTACTTC. Translation gives CASTPANQETQYF. V gene TRBV18 combines with J gene TRBJ2-5; D is unresolved. This CDR3 has 13 residues. Germline V gene data show CDR1 as KGHSH and CDR2 as LQKENI. Trimming cost V 8 bases and J 0 bases, with 10 bases left between them.

As regards this clonotype: The junction departs from germline at one end; a sequencing error may be responsible. The rearrangement joins TRBV3-1 to TRBJ1-2; D call uncertain. The CDR3 has 14 amino acids. The V gene's germline CDR1 is LGHDT and CDR2 YNNKEL (reference sequence). CDR3 region: CVSSRSEGQYGYTF. The CDR3 DNA is TGTGTCAGCAGCCGGAGTGAGGGTCAATATGGCTACACCTTC.

This clonotype occurred a few times. V is TRBV12-3 or TRBV12-4 and J is TRBJ2-6, with TRBD2 matching over 13 bases. Trimming removed 4 bases from V and 0 bases from J; junction bases left unmatched: 9. The CDR3 sequence is 20 residues long. The CDR3 spells CASSSNRLAGGISGANVLTF. CDR3 coding DNA: TGTGCCAGCAGTTCCAACAGACTAGCGGGAGGTATCTCTGGGGCCAACGTCCTGACTTTC.

This clonotype was seen a few times. The chain uses TRBV5-6 and TRBJ2-3, with TRBD1 identical over 7 bases. Germline V gene lookup returns CDR1 SGHDT and CDR2 YYEEEE. V was clipped by 0 bases and J by 2 bases; unmatched bases: 3. CDR3 size: 15 residues. The CDR3: CASSLEGTDTDTQYF. CDR3 DNA sequence: TGTGCCAGCAGCTTGGAGGGGACAGACACAGATACGCAGTATTTT.

The chain is built from TRBV12-2 and TRBJ2-5; the table assigns TRBD1, which was not confirmed against the DNA. TRBV12-2 is listed as a pseudogene. The CDR3 runs to 15 residues. CDR3 protein: CASRLDGQGQETQYF. The CDR3 coding sequence is TGTGCAAGTCGCTTAGACGGACAGGGACAAGAGACCCAGTACTTC.